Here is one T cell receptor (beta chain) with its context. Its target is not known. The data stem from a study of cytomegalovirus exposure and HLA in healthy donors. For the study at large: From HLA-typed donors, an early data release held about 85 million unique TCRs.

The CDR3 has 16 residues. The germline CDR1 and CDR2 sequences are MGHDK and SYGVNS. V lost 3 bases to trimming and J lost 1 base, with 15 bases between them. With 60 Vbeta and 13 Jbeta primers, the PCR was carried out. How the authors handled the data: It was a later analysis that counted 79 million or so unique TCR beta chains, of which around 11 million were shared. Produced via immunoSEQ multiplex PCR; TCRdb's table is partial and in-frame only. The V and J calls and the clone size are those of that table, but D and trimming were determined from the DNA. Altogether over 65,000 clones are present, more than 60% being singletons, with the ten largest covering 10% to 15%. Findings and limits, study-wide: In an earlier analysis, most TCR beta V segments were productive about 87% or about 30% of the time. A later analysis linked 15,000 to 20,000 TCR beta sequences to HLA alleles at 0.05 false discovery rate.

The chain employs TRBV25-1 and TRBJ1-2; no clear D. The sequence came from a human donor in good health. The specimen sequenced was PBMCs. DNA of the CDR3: TGTGCCAGCAGTGATCCTCGGGTCAGTCTTAACTATGGCTACACCTTC. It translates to CASSDPRVSLNYGYTF.